These 30 T cell receptor beta chains originate from one sample sequenced in a study of blood T cell repertoires in COVID-19. Measured with immunoSEQ multiplex PCR; TCRdb has only the in-frame clones, and not every one. The data contain over 50,000 clones, about 91% of them singletons. Source material: peripheral blood. The receptors originated from a woman in her sixties with active or convalescent COVID-19.

V is TRBV25-1 and J is TRBJ1-2, with TRBD1 matching 7 bases. V lost 4 bases to trimming and J lost 4 bases; unmatched junction nucleotides: 6. This CDR3 is 14 amino acids long. Germline CDR1 and CDR2: MGHDK and SYGVNS. CDR3: CASSGQGSVYGYTF. Here the CDR3 DNA reads TGTGCCAGCAGTGGACAGGGTTCCGTCTATGGCTACACCTTC.

This clone was picked up one time. The V call is TRBV3-1 (or the pseudogene TRBV3-2), the J call TRBJ1-2; D unclear. The CDR3 loop spans 14 amino acids. V was clipped by 0 bases and J by 4 bases, with 9 bases between them. In germline, CDR1 is LGHDT, CDR2 YNNKEL (reference sequence). CDR3 protein: CASSQDWRPYGYTF. In DNA, the CDR3 is TGTGCCAGCAGCCAAGACTGGCGGCCCTATGGCTACACCTTC.

The rearrangement uses TRBV6-1 and TRBJ1-4; the D gene is possibly TRBD1 (6 bases). Germline CDR1 and CDR2: MNHNS and SASEGT. Trimming removed 0 bases from V and 2 bases from J, with 13 bases in between. The CDR3 loop spans 17 amino acids. CDR3 DNA: TGTGCCAGCAGTGAAGCGGGAAGGGGGTTGACTAATGAAAAACTGTTTTTT. This codes for CASSEAGRGLTNEKLFF.

The rearrangement uses TRBV28 and TRBJ1-2, with D unresolved. This CDR3 has 14 amino acids. Deletions cut 3 bases from V and 6 bases from J, with 14 bases between. The germline V gene encodes CDR1 MDHEN and CDR2 SYDVKM. The CDR3 region is CASSFVASGNGYTF. The CDR3 DNA follows: TGTGCCAGCAGTTTTGTTGCTTCGGGGAATGGCTACACCTTC.

The rearrangement joins TRBV3-1 (or the pseudogene TRBV3-2) to TRBJ1-2; D gene uncertain. This CDR3 has 14 residues. Per the germline V gene, CDR1 is LGHDT and CDR2 is YNNKEL (reference sequence). Trimming removed 3 bases at V and 2 bases at J, with 10 bases between. The CDR3 nucleotides read TGTGCCAGCAGCCAGATGACTTCCAACTATGGCTACACCTTC. This encodes CASSQMTSNYGYTF.

V is TRBV6-1 and J is TRBJ1-5; weak D call: TRBD1 (5 bases). Deletions cut 1 base from V and 2 bases from J, with 12 bases between. Germline loops: CDR1 MNHNS, CDR2 SASEGT. The length of the CDR3 is 16 residues. In nucleotides, the CDR3 is TGTGCCAGCAGTGAAGGGGGGGTTGGCCGCAATCAGCCCCAGCATTTT. Protein sequence: CASSEGGVGRNQPQHF.

The gene calls are TRBV5-6 and TRBJ2-7; unclear D gene. Trimming removed 2 bases from V and 2 bases from J, with 8 bases in between. The germline gives CDR1 SGHDT, CDR2 YYEEEE. There are 13 residues in the CDR3. DNA of the CDR3: TGTGCCAGCAGCTTATTACAGCCCTACGAGCAGTACTTC. It encodes CASSLLQPYEQYF.

This clone has a single count. The rearrangement uses TRBV21-1 and TRBJ2-7; the table's D call TRBD1 went unverified against the DNA. TRBV21-1 is marked as a pseudogene. This CDR3 spans 16 amino acids. CDR3 sequence reads: CASSKVTWPCSYEQYF. CDR3 bases: TGTGCCAGCAGCAAAGTTACGTGGCCTTGCTCCTACGAGCAGTACTTC.

The V and J genes are TRBV9 and TRBJ2-3; 11 bases map to TRBD2. The length of the CDR3 is 16 residues. The V gene's germline CDR1 is SGDLS and CDR2 YYNGEE. V was clipped by 3 bases and J by 3 bases; unmatched bases: 6. The DNA of the CDR3 is TGTGCCAGCAGCGCCTTAGCGGGAGGGTTGACAGATACGCAGTATTTT. Its translation: CASSALAGGLTDTQYF.

The rearrangement links TRBV7-9 to TRBJ2-7, with D perhaps matching TRBD1 (6 bases). Germline V gene data show CDR1 as SEHNR and CDR2 as FQNEAQ (reference sequence). The V end was cut by 5 bases, the J end by 7 bases, with 21 bases between. This CDR3 is built from 15 residues. The CDR3 nucleotides read TGTGCCAGCAGCGTGGGAACAGGGCGCTTATTAGAGCAGTACTTC. This translates into CASSVGTGRLLEQYF.

The chain is built from TRBV28 and TRBJ1-3, with a weak D call TRBD1 (5 bases). The CDR3 sequence is 14 residues long. Looked up from germline, CDR1 is MDHEN and CDR2 is SYDVKM. The V and J ends lost 2 bases and 2 bases respectively, with 7 bases between them. The CDR3 bases are TGTGCCAGCAGTTTAGCGGGGGCTGGAAACACCATATATTTT. As protein: CASSLAGAGNTIYF.

This sequence joins TRBV19 and TRBJ1-3; the D is unclear. V was cut by 5 bases and J by 0 bases, with 11 bases left in between. This CDR3 has 15 amino acids. Germline V gene lookup returns CDR1 LNHDA and CDR2 SQIVND (reference sequence). CDR3 protein: CASSDPGSSGNTIYF. The CDR3 DNA reads as TGTGCCAGTAGTGATCCGGGATCCTCTGGAAACACCATATATTTT. The whole variable domain, remainder taken from reference TRBV19 and TRBJ1-3, is DGGITQSPKYLFRKEGQNVTLSCEQNLNHDAMYWYRQDPGQGLRLIYYSQIVNDFQKGDIAEGYSVSREKKESFPLTVTSAQKNPTAFYLCASSDPGSSGNTIYFGEGSWLTVV.

The rearrangement joins TRBV28 to TRBJ2-3, with D possibly being TRBD2 (6 bases). In germline, CDR1 is MDHEN, CDR2 SYDVKM. V was cut by 3 bases and J by 6 bases, with 13 bases left in between. This CDR3 is built from 14 residues. CDR3 region: CASSFGGWVDTQYF. The CDR3, as DNA: TGTGCCAGCAGTTTTGGGGGGTGGGTCGATACGCAGTATTTT.

This chain joins TRBV9 and TRBJ2-5, with D possibly matching TRBD2 (7 bases). The CDR3 contains 17 residues. Trimming removed 1 base at V and 0 bases at J, with 16 bases between. Germline lookup yields CDR1 SGDLS and CDR2 YYNGEE. In DNA form, the CDR3 reads TGTGCCAGCAGCGTATCAATGGGGGGGCTAAACCAAGAGACCCAGTACTTC. It encodes CASSVSMGGLNQETQYF.

The chain links TRBV19 to TRBJ1-5, with TRBD1 matching over 9 bases. The V and J ends lost 4 bases and 5 bases, in that order; junction bases with no gene match: 0. The CDR3 length is 13 residues. Looked up from germline, CDR1 is LNHDA and CDR2 is SQIVND (reference sequence). The CDR3 sequence is CASSRDRDQPQHF. Written as DNA, the CDR3 is TGTGCCAGTAGTAGGGACAGGGATCAGCCCCAGCATTTT.

The chain has TRBV3-1 (or the pseudogene TRBV3-2) and TRBJ2-7; 9 bases agree with TRBD2. Germline V gene data show CDR1 as LGHDT and CDR2 as YNNKEL (reference sequence). The V and J ends lost 4 bases and 2 bases, in that order; junction bases with no gene match: 3. The CDR3 is 14 residues long. CDR3 amino acids: CASSPSGGPYEQYF. In DNA, the CDR3 is TGTGCCAGCAGCCCCAGCGGGGGGCCCTACGAGCAGTACTTC.

This sequence joins TRBV9 and TRBJ1-1, with D hard to call. The V and J ends lost 3 bases and 4 bases respectively, with 10 bases between them. The length of the CDR3 is 13 residues. The V gene's germline CDR1 is SGDLS and CDR2 YYNGEE. CDR3 sequence: CASSGDLATEAFF. As DNA, the CDR3 is TGTGCCAGCAGCGGAGACTTAGCCACTGAAGCTTTCTTT.

The V gene is TRBV30, the J gene TRBJ2-1; D possibly corresponds to TRBD1 (6 bases). V was trimmed by 5 bases and J by 0 bases, leaving 11 bases between them. The germline gives CDR1 GTSNPN, CDR2 SVGIG (reference sequence). The CDR3 runs to 14 residues. The CDR3 sequence is CAWDTGSSYNEQFF. CDR3 DNA: TGTGCCTGGGATACAGGGAGCTCCTACAATGAGCAGTTCTTC.

The chain carries TRBV5-1 and TRBJ2-2; D is possibly TRBD1 (5 bases). The CDR3 extends over 14 amino acids. Germline V lookup: CDR1 SGHRS, CDR2 YFSETQ. V was trimmed by 2 bases and J by 1 base, leaving 6 bases between them. CDR3 sequence reads: CASSLQENTGELFF. Written as DNA, the CDR3 is TGCGCCAGCAGCTTACAGGAGAACACCGGGGAGCTGTTTTTT.

Only one count was recorded for this clone. The V and J genes are TRBV3-1 (or the pseudogene TRBV3-2) and TRBJ2-7; 8 positions match TRBD1. V dropped 4 bases and J dropped 1; count of bases not matched to a gene: 3. In germline, CDR1 is LGHDT, CDR2 YNNKEL (reference sequence). The CDR3 has 14 amino acids. The CDR3 bases are TGTGCCAGCAGCCCGGGACAGGAATCCTACGAGCAGTACTTC. Encoded protein: CASSPGQESYEQYF.

This clone came up once. The chain is built from TRBV5-8 and TRBJ2-3; D not certain. This CDR3 contains 14 residues. V was shortened by 0 bases and J by 2 bases, with 7 bases between the two germline ends. From germline, CDR1 is SGHTS and CDR2 YDEGEE. In nucleotides, the CDR3 is TGTGCCAGCAGCTTGGGTCCGTTCACAGATACGCAGTATTTT. Its translation: CASSLGPFTDTQYF.

The rearrangement links TRBV4-1 to TRBJ2-3; D uncertain. This CDR3 region has 13 residues. V was clipped by 1 base and J by 2 bases, with 4 bases between them. The germline V gene has CDR1 MGHRA and CDR2 YSYEKL. The CDR3 nucleotides are TGCGCCAGCAGCCAAGCCTCCACAGATACGCAGTATTTT. The encoded protein is CASSQASTDTQYF.

The genes are TRBV4-1 and TRBJ1-4; D possibly corresponds to TRBD1 (5 bases). This CDR3 region has 15 residues. CDR1 is MGHRA, CDR2 YSYEKL, per germline. V lost 1 base to trimming and J lost 3 bases, with 9 bases between them. The DNA of the CDR3 is TGCGCCAGCAGCCAAGGTCAGGGTGCTAATGAAAAACTGTTTTTT. Residues: CASSQGQGANEKLFF.

The chain couples TRBV28 to TRBJ2-7, with 10 bases that match TRBD1. V was pared by 6 bases and J by 4 bases, with 9 bases of the junction left unmatched. The CDR3 spans 15 residues. The germline CDR1 and CDR2 sequences are MDHEN and SYDVKM. Written as DNA, the CDR3 is TGTGCCAGCAGCCAACCGGGACAGGGGATTTACGAGCAGTACTTC. It translates to CASSQPGQGIYEQYF. Based on the CDR3 plus reference TRBV28 and TRBJ2-7, the full variable domain is DVKVTQSSRYLVKRTGEKVFLECVQDMDHENMFWYRQDPGLGLRLIYFSYDVKMKEKGDIPEGYSVSREKKERFSLILESASTNQTSMYLCASSQPGQGIYEQYFGPGTRLTVT.

This chain connects TRBV12-3 or TRBV12-4 to TRBJ1-2, with no clear D. The CDR3 contains 13 residues. The V end was cut by 2 bases, the J end by 4 bases, with 8 bases between. The CDR3, as DNA: TGTGCCAGCAGTTTACTGGGCCCCTATGGCTACACCTTC. It is translated as CASSLLGPYGYTF.

The genes are TRBV24-1 and TRBJ2-1, with 7 positions matching TRBD2. The trim removed 3 bases at V and 8 bases at J, leaving 12 bases unmatched. The CDR3 covers 16 residues. Per germline, CDR1 KGHDR and CDR2 SFDVKD. CDR3 amino acids: CATSDGGTLRGDEQFF. The CDR3 DNA reads TGTGCCACCAGTGATGGTGGGACCCTCCGGGGGGATGAGCAGTTCTTC.

V gene TRBV14 combines with J gene TRBJ1-2; tentatively, D is TRBD1 (5 bases). V was cut by 7 bases and J by 8 bases, with 20 bases left in between. This CDR3 region has 14 residues. Germline CDR1 reads SGHDN; CDR2 reads FVKESK. The CDR3 loop is CASTRFGTDQGYTF. In DNA, the CDR3 is TGTGCCAGCACCCGATTCGGGACTGACCAAGGCTACACCTTC.

J is TRBJ2-2 and V is TRBV15; 9 positions match TRBD1. This CDR3 has 14 residues. The junction had 3 bases not matched to a gene; V was cut back by 3 bases and J by 7 bases. The germline gives CDR1 LNHNV, CDR2 YYDKDF (reference sequence). Here the CDR3 reads CATSRGQGDGELFF. DNA of the CDR3: TGTGCCACCAGCAGGGGACAGGGAGACGGGGAGCTGTTTTTT.

This chain connects TRBV6-6 to TRBJ1-5, with unresolved D. V lost 10 bases and J 1 base, leaving 8 bases between the germline ends. Germline lookup yields CDR1 MNHNY and CDR2 SVGAGI (reference sequence). The CDR3 extends over 12 amino acids. CDR3 DNA: TGTGCCAACGGGAAGAGCAATCAGCCCCAGCATTTT. This translates into CANGKSNQPQHF.

This rearrangement joins TRBV28 to TRBJ1-3; 8 bases are shared with TRBD1. From germline, CDR1 is MDHEN and CDR2 SYDVKM. The CDR3 is made up of 14 amino acids. With V trimmed by 5 bases and J by 7 bases, 7 bases remained unmatched. The CDR3 loop reads CASSPPGQGNTIYF. The CDR3, as DNA: TGTGCCAGCAGTCCGCCAGGACAGGGTAACACCATATATTTT.